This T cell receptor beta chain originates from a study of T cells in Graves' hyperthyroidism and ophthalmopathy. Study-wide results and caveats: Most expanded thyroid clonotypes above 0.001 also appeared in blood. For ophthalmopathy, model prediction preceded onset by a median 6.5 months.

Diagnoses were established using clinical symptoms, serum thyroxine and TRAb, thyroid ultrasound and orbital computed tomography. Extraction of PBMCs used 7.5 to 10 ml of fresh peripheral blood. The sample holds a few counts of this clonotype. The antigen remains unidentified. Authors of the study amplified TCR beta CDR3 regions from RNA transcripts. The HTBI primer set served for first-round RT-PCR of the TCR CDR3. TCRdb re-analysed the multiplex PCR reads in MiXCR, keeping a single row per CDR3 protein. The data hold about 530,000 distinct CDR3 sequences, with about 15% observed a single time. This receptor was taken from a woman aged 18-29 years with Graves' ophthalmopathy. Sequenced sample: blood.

The CDR3 DNA sequence: TGTGCCAGCAGTGAAACCCTAGGGACGCTAATAGGCTACACCTTC. Translation gives CASSETLGTLIGYTF. The V call is TRBV6-1, the J call TRBJ1-2, with D perhaps matching TRBD1 (5 bases). CDR1 and CDR2 (germline): MNHNS, SASEGT. V lost 2 bases to trimming and J lost 8 bases, with 18 bases between them. CDR3 size: 15 residues.